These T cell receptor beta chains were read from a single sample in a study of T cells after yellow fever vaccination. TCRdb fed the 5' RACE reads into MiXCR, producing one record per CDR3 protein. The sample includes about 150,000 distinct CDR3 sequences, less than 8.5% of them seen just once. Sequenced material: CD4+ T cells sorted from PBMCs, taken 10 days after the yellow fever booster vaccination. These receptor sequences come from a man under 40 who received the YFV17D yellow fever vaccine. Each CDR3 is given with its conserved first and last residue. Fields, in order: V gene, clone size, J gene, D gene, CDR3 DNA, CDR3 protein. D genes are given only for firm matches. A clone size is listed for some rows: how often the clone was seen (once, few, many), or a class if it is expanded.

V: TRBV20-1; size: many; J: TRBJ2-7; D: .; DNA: TGCAGTGCGAGGTCGCGGGACAGAGGCTCCTACGAGCAGTACTTC; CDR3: CSARSRDRGSYEQYF
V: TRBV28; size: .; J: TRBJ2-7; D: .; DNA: TGTGCCAGCAGCTCTGCTCGGGGCTACGAGCAGTACTTC; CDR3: CASSSARGYEQYF
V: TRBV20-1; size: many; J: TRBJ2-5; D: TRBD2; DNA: TGCAGTGCCGAGACTAGCGGGAGTGGGGTGACCCAGTACTTC; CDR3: CSAETSGSGVTQYF
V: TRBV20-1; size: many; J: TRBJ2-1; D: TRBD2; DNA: TGCAGTGCTTTCTCGACTAGCGGGAGCTCCTACAATGAGCAGTTCTTC; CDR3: CSAFSTSGSSYNEQFF
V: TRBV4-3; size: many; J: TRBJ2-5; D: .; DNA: TGCGCCAGCAGCCCGTACGTCCGATTCCAAGAGACCCAGTACTTC; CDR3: CASSPYVRFQETQYF
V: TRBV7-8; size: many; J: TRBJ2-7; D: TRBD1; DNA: TGTGCCAGCAGCTATTACCGGGACAGATTATACGAGCAGTACTTC; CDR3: CASSYYRDRLYEQYF
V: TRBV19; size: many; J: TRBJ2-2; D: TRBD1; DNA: TGTGCCAGTGGAAACTCCGGGACAGGGACCGGGGAGCTGTTTTTT; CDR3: CASGNSGTGTGELFF
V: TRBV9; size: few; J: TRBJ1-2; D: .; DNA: TGTGCCAGCACCGGGACGGGGGGTCGAGGCTATGGCTACACCTTC; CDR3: CASTGTGGRGYGYTF
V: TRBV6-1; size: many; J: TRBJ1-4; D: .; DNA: TGTGCCAGCTCAATTCCAGGCTTAACTAATGAAAAACTGTTTTTT; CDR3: CASSIPGLTNEKLFF
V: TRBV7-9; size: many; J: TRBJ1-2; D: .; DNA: TGTGCCAGCAGCCTACGGGCAGACTATGGCTACACCTTC; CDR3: CASSLRADYGYTF
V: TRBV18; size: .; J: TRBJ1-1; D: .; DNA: TGTGCCAGCTCACGTGTTGGGGGGAACACTGAAGCTTTCTTT; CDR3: CASSRVGGNTEAFF
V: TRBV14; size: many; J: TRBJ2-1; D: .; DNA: TGTGCCAGCAGCCCCCGGGGCCACGCCCTCGAGCAGTTCTTC; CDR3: CASSPRGHALEQFF
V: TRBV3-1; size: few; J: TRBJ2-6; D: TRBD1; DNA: TGTGCCAGCAGTCGGACAGGGACTGGGGCCAACGTCCTGACTTTC; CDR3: CASSRTGTGANVLTF
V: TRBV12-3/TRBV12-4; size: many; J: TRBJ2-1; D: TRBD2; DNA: TGTGCCAGCTCCCAGCGGGAGGGATACAATGAGCAGTTCTTC; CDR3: CASSQREGYNEQFF
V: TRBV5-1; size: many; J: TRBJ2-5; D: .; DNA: TGCGCCAGCAGCTTGGTACAGGGCAGCGGGGAGACCCAGTACTTC; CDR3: CASSLVQGSGETQYF
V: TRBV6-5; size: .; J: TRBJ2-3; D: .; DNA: TGTGCCAGCAGTTCTCCCGGGTCGCGCGGTACGCAGTATTTT; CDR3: CASSSPGSRGTQYF
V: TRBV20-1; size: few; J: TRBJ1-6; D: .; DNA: TGCAGTGCTAGTACTGGCTCACCCCTCCACTTT; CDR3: CSASTGSPLHF
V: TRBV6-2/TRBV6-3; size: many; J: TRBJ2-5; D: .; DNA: TGTGCCAGCAGTTACCACCGAGGCGCCCAGTACTTC; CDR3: CASSYHRGAQYF
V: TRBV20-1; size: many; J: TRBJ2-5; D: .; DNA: TGCAGTGCTAGACTAGGGGAGACCCAGTACTTC; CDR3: CSARLGETQYF
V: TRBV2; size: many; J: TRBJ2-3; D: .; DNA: TGTGCCAGCAGTTCCGGGACTTTAAGCACAGATACGCAGTATTTT; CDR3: CASSSGTLSTDTQYF
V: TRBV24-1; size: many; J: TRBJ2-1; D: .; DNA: TGTGCCACCAGCCGTGGAAGGGCAGGGTACAATGAGCAGTTCTTC; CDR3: CATSRGRAGYNEQFF
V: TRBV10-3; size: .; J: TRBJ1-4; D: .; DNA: TGTGCCATCAGTGAAGGACAAGAAAAACTGTTTTTT; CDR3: CAISEGQEKLFF
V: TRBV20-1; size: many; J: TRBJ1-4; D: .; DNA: TGCAGTGCTAGAGACGCCTGGGGGGAAAAACTGTTTTTT; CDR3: CSARDAWGEKLFF
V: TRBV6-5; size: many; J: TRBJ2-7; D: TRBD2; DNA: TGTGCCAGCAGCTCCAGCCGCCTGAGCGGGAGGTCCTACGAGCAGTACTTC; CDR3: CASSSSRLSGRSYEQYF
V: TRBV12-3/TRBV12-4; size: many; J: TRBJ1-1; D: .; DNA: TGTGCCAGCAGTTCAAGCCCAGGAAGGGGGAACACTGAAGCTTTCTTT; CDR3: CASSSSPGRGNTEAFF
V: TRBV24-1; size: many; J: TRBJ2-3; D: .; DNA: TGTGCCACCAGTGATGCGGGTATATCCACAGATACGCAGTATTTT; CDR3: CATSDAGISTDTQYF
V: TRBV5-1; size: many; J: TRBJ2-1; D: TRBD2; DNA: TGCGCCAGCAGGCGGGAGCTATCTTGGAATGAGCAGTTCTTC; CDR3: CASRRELSWNEQFF
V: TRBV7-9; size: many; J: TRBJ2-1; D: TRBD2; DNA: TGTGCCAGCAGCCCGACTAGCATGCAATCGCAGTTCTTC; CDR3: CASSPTSMQSQFF
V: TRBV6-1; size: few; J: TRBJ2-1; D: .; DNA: TGTGCCAGCTTACCGCGGGGCGGGACCTACTATTACAATGAGCAGTTCTTC; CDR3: CASLPRGGTYYYNEQFF
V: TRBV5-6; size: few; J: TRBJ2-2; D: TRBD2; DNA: TGTGCCATCAGCGCCGGGACTAGTAACACCGGGGAGCTGTTTTTT; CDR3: CAISAGTSNTGELFF
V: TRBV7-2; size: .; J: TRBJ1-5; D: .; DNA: TGTGCCAGCAGCTTAGATGTTAGCAATCAGCCCCAGCATTTT; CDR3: CASSLDVSNQPQHF
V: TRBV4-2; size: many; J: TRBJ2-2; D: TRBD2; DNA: TGTGCCAGCAGCCAAGGAGCGGGAGGGAATACCGGGGAGCTGTTTTTT; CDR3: CASSQGAGGNTGELFF
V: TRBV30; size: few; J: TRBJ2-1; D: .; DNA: TGTGCCACCAGCGTCACGGCAGGATTTTACAATGAGCAGTTCTTC; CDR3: CATSVTAGFYNEQFF
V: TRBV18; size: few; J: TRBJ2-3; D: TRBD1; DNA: TGTGCCAGCTCACCTAACAGGGGACAGACAGATACGCAGTATTTT; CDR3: CASSPNRGQTDTQYF
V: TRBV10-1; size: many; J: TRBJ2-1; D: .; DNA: TGCGCCAGCAGCTCGGGAGAAATTAGTAATGAGCAGTTCTTC; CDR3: CASSSGEISNEQFF
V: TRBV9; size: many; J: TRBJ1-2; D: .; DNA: TGTGCCAGCAGCGCGACCGGGGCCTCGAGAAATGGCTACACCTTC; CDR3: CASSATGASRNGYTF
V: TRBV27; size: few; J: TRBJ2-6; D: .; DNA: TGTGCCAGCAGTTTATCGACATCTGGGGCCAACGTCCTGACTTTC; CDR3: CASSLSTSGANVLTF
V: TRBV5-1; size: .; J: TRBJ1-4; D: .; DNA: TGCGCCAGCAGCTTGGATGGGGCGCTTGGTGAAAAACTGTTTTTT; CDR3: CASSLDGALGEKLFF
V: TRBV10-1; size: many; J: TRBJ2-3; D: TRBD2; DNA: TGCGCCAGCAGTTCTCGGACTAGCGGGAGCCGCACAGATACGCAGTATTTT; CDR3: CASSSRTSGSRTDTQYF
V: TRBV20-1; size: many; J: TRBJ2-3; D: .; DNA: TGCAGTGTCCCTCCTGGGGTTGGAGATACGCAGTATTTT; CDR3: CSVPPGVGDTQYF
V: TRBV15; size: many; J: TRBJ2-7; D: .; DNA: TGTGCCACCAGCACCGACAGGAACTACGAGCAGTACTTC; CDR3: CATSTDRNYEQYF
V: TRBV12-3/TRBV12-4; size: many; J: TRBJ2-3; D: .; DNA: TGTGCCAGCAGCTTAACCCCGGGGCTAGGAGCCACAGATACGCAGTATTTT; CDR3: CASSLTPGLGATDTQYF
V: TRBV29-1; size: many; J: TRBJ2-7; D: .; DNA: TGCAGCGTAGGAGCGGGCGGACCCTACGAGCAGTACTTC; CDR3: CSVGAGGPYEQYF
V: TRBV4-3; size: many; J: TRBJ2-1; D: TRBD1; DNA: TGCGCCAGCAGCCAAGGACAGGGGTACAATGAGCAGTTCTTC; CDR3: CASSQGQGYNEQFF
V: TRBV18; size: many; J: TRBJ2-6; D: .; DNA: TGTGCCACCCGGCGCGCCTCTGGGGCCAACGTCCTGACTTTC; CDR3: CATRRASGANVLTF
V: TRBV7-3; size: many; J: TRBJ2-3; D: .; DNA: TGTGCCAGCAGCTTAACTGGAGTCACAGATACGCAGTATTTT; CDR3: CASSLTGVTDTQYF
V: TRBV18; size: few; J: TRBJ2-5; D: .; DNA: TGTGCCAGCTCACCATTGGACAGAGAGACCCAGTACTTC; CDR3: CASSPLDRETQYF
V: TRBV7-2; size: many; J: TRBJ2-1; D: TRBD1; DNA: TGTGCCAGCAGCTTGGACAGGGACCACAATGAGCAGTTCTTC; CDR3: CASSLDRDHNEQFF
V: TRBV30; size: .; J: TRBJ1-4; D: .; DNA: TGTGCCTGGAGTGTACGGGGGGGGGCTAATGAAAAACTGTTTTTT; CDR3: CAWSVRGGANEKLFF
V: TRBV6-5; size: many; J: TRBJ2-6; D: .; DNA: TGTGCCAGCAGTTATACCGGGGCTCGGTCTGGGGCCAACGTCCTGACTTTC; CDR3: CASSYTGARSGANVLTF
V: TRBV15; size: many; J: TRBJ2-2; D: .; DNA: TGTGCCACCAGCAGAGGGGGGACTCCTGACACCGGGGAGCTGTTTTTT; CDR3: CATSRGGTPDTGELFF
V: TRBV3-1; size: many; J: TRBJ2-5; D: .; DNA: TGTGCCAGCAGCTGGACGGGCGGAGAGACCCAGTACTTC; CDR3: CASSWTGGETQYF
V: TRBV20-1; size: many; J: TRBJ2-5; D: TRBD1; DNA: TGCAGTGCTCACCGGGCAGGGGGTCGCAAAGAGACCCAGTACTTC; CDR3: CSAHRAGGRKETQYF
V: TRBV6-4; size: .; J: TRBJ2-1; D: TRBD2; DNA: TGTGCCAGCAGTACACGACGGGGGGTGCAGTTCTTC; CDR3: CASSTRRGVQFF
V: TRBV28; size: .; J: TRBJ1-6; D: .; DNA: TGTGCCAGCAGTCGATTGGGGTGGGAGGATTCACCCCTCCACTTT; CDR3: CASSRLGWEDSPLHF